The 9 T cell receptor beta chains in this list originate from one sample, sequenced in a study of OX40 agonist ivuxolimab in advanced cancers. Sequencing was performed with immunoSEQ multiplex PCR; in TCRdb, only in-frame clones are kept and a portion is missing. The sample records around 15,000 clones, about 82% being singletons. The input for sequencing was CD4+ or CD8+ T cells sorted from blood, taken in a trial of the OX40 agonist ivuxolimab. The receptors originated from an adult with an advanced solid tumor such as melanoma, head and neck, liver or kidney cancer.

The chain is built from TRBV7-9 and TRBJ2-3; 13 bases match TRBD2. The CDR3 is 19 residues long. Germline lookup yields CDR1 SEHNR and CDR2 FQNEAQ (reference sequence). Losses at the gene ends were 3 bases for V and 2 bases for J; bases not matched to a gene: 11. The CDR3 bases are TGTGCCAGCAGCTTCATCCGGACTAGCGGGGGACCCGTCACAGATACGCAGTATTTT. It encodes CASSFIRTSGGPVTDTQYF.

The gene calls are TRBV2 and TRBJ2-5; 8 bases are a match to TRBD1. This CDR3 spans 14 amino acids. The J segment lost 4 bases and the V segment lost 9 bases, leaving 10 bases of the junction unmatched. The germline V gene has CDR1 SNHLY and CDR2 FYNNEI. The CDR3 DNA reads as TGTGCCAGTGCGGACAGGGTGATCCGAGAGACCCAGTACTTC. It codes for CASADRVIRETQYF.

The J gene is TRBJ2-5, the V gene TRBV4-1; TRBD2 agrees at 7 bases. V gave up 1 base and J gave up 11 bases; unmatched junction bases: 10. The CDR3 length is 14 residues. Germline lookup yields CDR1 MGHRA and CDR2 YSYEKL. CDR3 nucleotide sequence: TGCGCCAGCAGCCAAGGTGTCACGGGAGGAGAGCAGTACTTC. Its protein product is CASSQGVTGGEQYF.

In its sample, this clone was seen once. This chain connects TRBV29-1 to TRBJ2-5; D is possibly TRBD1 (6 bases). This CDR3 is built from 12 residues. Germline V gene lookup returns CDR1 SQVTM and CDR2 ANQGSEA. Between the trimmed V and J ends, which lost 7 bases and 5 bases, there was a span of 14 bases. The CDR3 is CSADSLGETQYF. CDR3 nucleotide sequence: TGCAGCGCGGACAGCCTGGGGGAGACCCAGTACTTC.

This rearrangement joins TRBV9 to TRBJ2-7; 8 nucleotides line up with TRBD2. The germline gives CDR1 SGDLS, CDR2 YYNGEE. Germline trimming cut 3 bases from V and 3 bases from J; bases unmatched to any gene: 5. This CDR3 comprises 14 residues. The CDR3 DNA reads TGTGCCAGCAGCGCACAAGCGGGGGACTACGAGCAGTACTTC. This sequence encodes CASSAQAGDYEQYF.

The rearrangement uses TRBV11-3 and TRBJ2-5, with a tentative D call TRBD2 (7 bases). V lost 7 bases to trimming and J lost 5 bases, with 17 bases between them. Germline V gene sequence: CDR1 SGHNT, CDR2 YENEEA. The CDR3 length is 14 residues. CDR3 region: CASTPYGGAETQYF. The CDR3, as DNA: TGTGCCAGCACCCCCTATGGGGGGGCGGAGACCCAGTACTTC.

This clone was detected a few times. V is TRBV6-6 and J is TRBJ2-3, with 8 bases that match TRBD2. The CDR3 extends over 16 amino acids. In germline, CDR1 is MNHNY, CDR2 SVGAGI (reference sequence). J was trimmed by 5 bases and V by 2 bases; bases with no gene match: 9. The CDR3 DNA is TGTGCCAGCAGTTACCTTCTACGGCGGGAGGTAGATACGCAGTATTTT. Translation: CASSYLLRREVDTQYF.

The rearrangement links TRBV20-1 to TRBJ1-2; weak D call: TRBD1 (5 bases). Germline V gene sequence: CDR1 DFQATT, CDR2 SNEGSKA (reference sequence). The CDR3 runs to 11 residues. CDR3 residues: CRAGFLNGYTF. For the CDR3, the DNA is TGCAGGGCAGGGTTTCTGAACGGCTACACCTTC.

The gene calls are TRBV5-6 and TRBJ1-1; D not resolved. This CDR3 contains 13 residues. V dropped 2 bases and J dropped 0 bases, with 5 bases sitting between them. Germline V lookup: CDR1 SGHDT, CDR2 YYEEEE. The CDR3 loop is CASSFAVNTEAFF. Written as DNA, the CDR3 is TGTGCCAGCAGCTTCGCGGTGAACACTGAAGCTTTCTTT.